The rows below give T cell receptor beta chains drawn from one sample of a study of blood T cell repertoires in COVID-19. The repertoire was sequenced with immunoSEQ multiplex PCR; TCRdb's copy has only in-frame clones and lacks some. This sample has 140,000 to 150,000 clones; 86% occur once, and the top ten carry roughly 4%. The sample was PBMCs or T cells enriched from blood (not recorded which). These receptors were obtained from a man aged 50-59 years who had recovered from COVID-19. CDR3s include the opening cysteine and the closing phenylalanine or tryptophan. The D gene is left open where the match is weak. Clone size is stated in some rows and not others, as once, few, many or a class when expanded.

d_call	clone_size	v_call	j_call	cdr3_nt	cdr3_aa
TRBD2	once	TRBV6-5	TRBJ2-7	TGTGCCAGCAGCCTTATTGCTAGCGGGAGGGACGAGCAGTACTTC	CASSLIASGRDEQYF
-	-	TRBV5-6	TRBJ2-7	TGTGCCAGCAGCTTGTTCAGGCCCCACGAGCAGTACTTC	CASSLFRPHEQYF
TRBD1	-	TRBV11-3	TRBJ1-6	TGTGCCAGCAGCCAGACAGGGGTTAATTCACCCCTCCACTTT	CASSQTGVNSPLHF
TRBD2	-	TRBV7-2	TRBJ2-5	TGTGCCAGCAGCTTAACCTCTTCAGCTAGCGGGGGTCATCAAGAGACCCAGTACTTC	CASSLTSSASGGHQETQYF
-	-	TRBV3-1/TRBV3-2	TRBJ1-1	TGTGCCAGCAGCCGATCGAACGCGGGAGAAGCTTTCTTT	CASSRSNAGEAFF
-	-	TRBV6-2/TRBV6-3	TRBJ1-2	TGTGCCAGCAGTTACGTGGAGTATGGCTACACCTTC	CASSYVEYGYTF
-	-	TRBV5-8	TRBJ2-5	TGTGCCAGCAGCCCCTGGGGGGTAAGAACCCAGTACTTC	CASSPWGVRTQYF
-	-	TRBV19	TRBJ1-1	TGTGCCAGTAGTAGGGGGGGGCGAGAAGCTTTCTTT	CASSRGGREAFF
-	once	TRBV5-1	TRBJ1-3	TGCGCCAGCAGCTTGGGACATACTGGAAACACCATATATTTT	CASSLGHTGNTIYF
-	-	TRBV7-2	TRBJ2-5	TGTGCCAGCAGCTTGATCGGCAGGGGGGAAGAGACCCAGTACTTC	CASSLIGRGEETQYF
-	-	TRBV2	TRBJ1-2	TGTGCCAGCGGGTCAGGGGTCTCTAGCGGCTACACCTTC	CASGSGVSSGYTF
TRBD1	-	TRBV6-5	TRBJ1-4	TGTGCCAGCAGCCTCGACAGGGTGTACGAAAAACTGTTTTTT	CASSLDRVYEKLFF
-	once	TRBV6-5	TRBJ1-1	TGTGCCAGCAGTTCCACGGGGGGCACTGAAGCTTTCTTT	CASSSTGGTEAFF